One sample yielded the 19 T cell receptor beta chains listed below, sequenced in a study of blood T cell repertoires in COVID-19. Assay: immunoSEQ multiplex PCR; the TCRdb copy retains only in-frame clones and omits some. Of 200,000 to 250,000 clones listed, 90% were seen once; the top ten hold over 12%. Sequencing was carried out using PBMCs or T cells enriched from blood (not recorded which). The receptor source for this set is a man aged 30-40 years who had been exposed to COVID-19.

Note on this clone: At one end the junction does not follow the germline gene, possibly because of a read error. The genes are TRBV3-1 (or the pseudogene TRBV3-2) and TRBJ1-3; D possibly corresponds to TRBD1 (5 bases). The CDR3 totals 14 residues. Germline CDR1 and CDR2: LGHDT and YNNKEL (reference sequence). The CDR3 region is CASSEGDSRNTIYF. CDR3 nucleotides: TGTGCCAGCAGCGAAGGGGACTCTCGAAACACCATATATTTT.

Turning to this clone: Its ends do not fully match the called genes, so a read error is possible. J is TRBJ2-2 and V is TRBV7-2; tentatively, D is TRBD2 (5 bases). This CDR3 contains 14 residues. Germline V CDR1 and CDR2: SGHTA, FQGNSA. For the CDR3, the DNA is TGTGCCAGCAGCTTAGCACTAGAGCCCGGCGAGCTGTTTTTT. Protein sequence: CASSLALEPGELFF.

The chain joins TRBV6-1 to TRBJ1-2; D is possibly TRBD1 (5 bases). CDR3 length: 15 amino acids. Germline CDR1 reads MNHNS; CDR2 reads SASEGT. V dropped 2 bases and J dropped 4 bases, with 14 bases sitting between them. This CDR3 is CASSERDRQPYGYTF. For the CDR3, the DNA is TGTGCCAGCAGTGAAAGAGACAGACAACCCTATGGCTACACCTTC.

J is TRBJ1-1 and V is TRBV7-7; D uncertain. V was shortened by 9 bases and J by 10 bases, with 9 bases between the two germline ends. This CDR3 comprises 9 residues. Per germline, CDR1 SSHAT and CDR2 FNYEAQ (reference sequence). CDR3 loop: CARVSGAFF. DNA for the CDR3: TGTGCCAGGGTGTCGGGAGCTTTCTTT.

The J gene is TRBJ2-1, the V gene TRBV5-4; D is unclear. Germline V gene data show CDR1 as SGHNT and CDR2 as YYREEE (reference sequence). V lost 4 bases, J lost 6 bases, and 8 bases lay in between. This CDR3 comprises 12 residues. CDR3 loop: CASSPGLNEQFF. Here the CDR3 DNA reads TGTGCCAGCAGCCCCGGTCTCAATGAGCAGTTCTTC.

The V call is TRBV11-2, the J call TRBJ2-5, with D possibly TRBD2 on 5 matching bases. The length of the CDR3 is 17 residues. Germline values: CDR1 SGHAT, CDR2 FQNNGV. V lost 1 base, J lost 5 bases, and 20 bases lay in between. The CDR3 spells CASSLGPVPSGVETQYF. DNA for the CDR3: TGTGCCAGCAGCTTAGGGCCTGTGCCTTCCGGGGTGGAGACCCAGTACTTC.

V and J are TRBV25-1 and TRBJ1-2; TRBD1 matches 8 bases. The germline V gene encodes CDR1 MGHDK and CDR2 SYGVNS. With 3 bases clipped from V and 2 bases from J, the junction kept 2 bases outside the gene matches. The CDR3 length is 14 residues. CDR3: CASSDRGPNYGYTF. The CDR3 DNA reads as TGTGCCAGCAGTGACAGGGGGCCCAACTATGGCTACACCTTC.

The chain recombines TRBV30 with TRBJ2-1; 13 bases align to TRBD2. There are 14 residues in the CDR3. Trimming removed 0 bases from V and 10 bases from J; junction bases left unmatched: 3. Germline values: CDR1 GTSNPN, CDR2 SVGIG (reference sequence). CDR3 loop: CAWSVTSGGSEQFF. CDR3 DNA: TGTGCCTGGAGTGTGACTAGCGGGGGGTCCGAGCAGTTCTTC.

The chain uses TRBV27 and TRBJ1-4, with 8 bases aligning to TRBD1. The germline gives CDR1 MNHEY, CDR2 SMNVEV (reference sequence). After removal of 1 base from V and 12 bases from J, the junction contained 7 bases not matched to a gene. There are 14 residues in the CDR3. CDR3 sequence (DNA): TGTGCCAGCAGTTTATGGGGTGGGACAGGTGAACTGTTTTTT. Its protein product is CASSLWGGTGELFF.

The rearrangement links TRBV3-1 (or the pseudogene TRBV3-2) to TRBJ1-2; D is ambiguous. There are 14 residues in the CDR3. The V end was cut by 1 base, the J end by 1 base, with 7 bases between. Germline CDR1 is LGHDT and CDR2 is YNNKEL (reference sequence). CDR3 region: CASSQGVFNYGYTF. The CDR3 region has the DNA TGTGCCAGCAGCCAAGGCGTCTTTAACTATGGCTACACCTTC.

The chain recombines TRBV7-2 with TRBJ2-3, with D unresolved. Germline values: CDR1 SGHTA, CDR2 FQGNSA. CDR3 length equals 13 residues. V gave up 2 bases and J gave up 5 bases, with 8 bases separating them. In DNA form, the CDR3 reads TGTGCCAGCAGCTTACAAACTGGAGATACGCAGTATTTT. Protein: CASSLQTGDTQYF.

This CDR3 is CASSLGGVWGLGYNEQFF. The CDR3 DNA reads TGTGCCAGCAGCCTGGGAGGGGTGTGGGGGCTTGGGTACAATGAGCAGTTCTTC. V is TRBV5-6 and J is TRBJ2-1; D is possibly TRBD2 (7 bases). The CDR3 is 18 residues long. Trimming removed 4 bases at V and 4 bases at J, with 24 bases between. Germline V gives CDR1 SGHDT, CDR2 YYEEEE.

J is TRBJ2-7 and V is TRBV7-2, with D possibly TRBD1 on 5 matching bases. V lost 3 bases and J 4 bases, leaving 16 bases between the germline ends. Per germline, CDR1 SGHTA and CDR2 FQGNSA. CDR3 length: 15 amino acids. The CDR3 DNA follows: TGTGCCAGCAGCTTGGGTGGGGCAAGCGTTTACGAGCAGTACTTC. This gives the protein CASSLGGASVYEQYF.

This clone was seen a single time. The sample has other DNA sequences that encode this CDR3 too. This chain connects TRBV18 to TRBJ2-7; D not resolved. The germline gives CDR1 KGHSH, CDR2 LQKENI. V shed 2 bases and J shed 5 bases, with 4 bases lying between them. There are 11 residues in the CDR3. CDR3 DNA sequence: TGTGCCAGCTCACCATCTGACGAGCAGTACTTC. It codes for CASSPSDEQYF. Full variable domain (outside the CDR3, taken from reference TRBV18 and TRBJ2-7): NAGVMQNPRHLVRRRGQEARLRCSPMKGHSHVYWYRQLPEEGLKFMVYLQKENIIDESGMPKERFSAEFPKEGPSILRIQQVVRGDSAAYFCASSPSDEQYFGPGTRLTVT.

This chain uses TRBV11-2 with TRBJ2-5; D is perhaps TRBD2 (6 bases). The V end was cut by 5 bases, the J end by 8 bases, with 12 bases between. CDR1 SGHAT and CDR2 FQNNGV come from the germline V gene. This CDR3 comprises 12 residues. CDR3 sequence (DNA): TGTGCCAGCAGCCCGTACGGGGGAACCCAGTACTTC. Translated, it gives CASSPYGGTQYF.

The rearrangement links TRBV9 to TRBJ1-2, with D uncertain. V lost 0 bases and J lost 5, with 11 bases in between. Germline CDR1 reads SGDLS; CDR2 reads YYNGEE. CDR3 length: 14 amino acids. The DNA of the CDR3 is TGTGCCAGCAGCGTAGTTGAGGGATCGTATGGCTACACCTTC. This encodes CASSVVEGSYGYTF.

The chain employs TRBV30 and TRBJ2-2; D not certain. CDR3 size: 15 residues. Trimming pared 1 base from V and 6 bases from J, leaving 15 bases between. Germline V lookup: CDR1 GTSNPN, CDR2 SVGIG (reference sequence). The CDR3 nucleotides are TGTGCCTGGAGTGCGCTTCTGACTGAACCCGGGGAGCTGTTTTTT. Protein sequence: CAWSALLTEPGELFF.

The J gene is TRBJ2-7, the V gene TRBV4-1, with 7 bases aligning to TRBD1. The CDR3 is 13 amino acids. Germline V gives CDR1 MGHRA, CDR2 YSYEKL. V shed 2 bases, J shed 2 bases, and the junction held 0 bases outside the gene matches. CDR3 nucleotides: TGCGCCAGCAGCCAACAGGGGGCCTACGAGCAGTACTTC. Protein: CASSQQGAYEQYF.

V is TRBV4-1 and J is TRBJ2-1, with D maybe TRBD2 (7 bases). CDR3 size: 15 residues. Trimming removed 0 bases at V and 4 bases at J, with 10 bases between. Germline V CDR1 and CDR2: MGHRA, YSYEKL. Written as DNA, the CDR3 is TGCGCCAGCAGCCAAGAGGGGGGGCTATACAATGAGCAGTTCTTC. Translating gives CASSQEGGLYNEQFF.